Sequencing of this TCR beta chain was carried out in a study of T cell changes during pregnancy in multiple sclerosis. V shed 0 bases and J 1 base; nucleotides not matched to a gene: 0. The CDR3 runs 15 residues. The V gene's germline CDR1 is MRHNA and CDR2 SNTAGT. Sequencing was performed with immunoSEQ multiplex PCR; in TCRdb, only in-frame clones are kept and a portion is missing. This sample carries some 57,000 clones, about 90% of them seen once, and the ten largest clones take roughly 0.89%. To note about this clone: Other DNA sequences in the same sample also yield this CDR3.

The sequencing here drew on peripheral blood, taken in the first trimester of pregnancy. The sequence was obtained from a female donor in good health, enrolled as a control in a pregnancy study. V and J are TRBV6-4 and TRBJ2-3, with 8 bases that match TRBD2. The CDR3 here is CASSDSSGGTDTQYF. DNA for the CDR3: TGTGCCAGCAGTGACTCTAGCGGGGGCACAGATACGCAGTATTTT.